This T cell receptor (beta chain) was profiled in a study of T cells expressing NK-cell markers. The CDR3 sequence is 14 residues long. Following a re-call of the 5' RACE reads, TCRdb has one entry per CDR3 protein and lacks DNA. The sample's table shows about 260,000 distinct CDR3 sequences. The sequence derives from a woman aged 18-70 years in good health. The chain employs TRBV12-3 or TRBV12-4 and TRBJ2-4; TCRdb reports TRBD1, a call that lacks DNA to check it against. Sequencing used blood T cells: a sorted CD56 or NKG2C T cell subset, CD4+ or CD8+ T cells, or bulk PBMC T cells (not recorded which). The CDR3 reads CASQGGQGKNIQYF.